The present T cell receptor (beta chain) was sequenced within a study of neoadjuvant anti-PD-1 for oral cavity cancer. Time point denoted: after neoadjuvant nivolumab, at surgical resection. Trimming pared 0 bases from V and 2 bases from J, leaving 10 bases between. The length of the CDR3 is 15 residues. Germline CDR1 LNHNV, CDR2 YYDKDF (reference sequence). Sequenced by immunoSEQ multiplex PCR; TCRdb stores in-frame clones only, minus some. The profile shows approximately 9,500 clones, approximately 72% of them singletons. This sequence was found in a person aged 35 to 85 with oral cavity squamous cell carcinoma. The chain uses TRBV15 and TRBJ2-5; D gene unclear. Material: PBMCs, obtained after nivolumab (anti-PD-1) treatment. CDR3 protein: CATSRDFGRQETQYF. The CDR3 DNA sequence: TGTGCCACCAGCAGAGATTTTGGAAGGCAAGAGACCCAGTACTTC.